The entry below gives a single T cell receptor beta chain sequence along with its context. This may be a read error, as it is one base from a much larger clone. This CDR3 contains 18 residues. Germline V CDR1 and CDR2: LGHDT, YNNKEL (reference sequence). MiXCR was run by TCRdb on the PCR reads, yielding one entry per CDR3 protein. Of roughly 3,800 distinct CDR3 sequences listed, approximately 19% were seen once; the top ten hold 50% to 65%. The data derive from a study of tumor-infiltrating lymphocytes in oesophageal squamous cell carcinoma. The TCR originated in a male donor with esophageal squamous cell carcinoma. The sample was normal esophageal tissue next to the tumor. The chain links TRBV3-1 to TRBJ2-5; unclear D gene. The DNA end is a closer match to TRBJ2-1, so the J assignment may be wrong. Here the CDR3 DNA reads TGTGCCAGCAGCCAAGGTATCGCGCGCCAAAGCTCCTACAATGGGCAGTTCTTC. Protein: CASSQGIARQSSYNGQFF.